The 23 T cell receptor beta chains listed next were all sequenced from one sample in a study of Graves' ophthalmopathy and Graves' hyperthyroidism. Amplification targeted the TCR beta CDR3 regions, with RNA transcripts as the source material. RT-PCR with HTBI primers came first, then second-round multiplex PCR. TCRdb independently ran MiXCR on the multiplex PCR reads; one entry per CDR3 protein. The sample has 650,000 to 800,000 distinct CDR3 sequences, 35% to 45% seen once. The source material was peripheral blood. Source of these receptors: an adult man with Graves' ophthalmopathy.

This sequence joins TRBV15 and TRBJ2-3, with 7 nucleotides matching TRBD1. Trimming at V came to 6 bases and at J to 0 bases, leaving 6 bases not matched to a gene. This CDR3 has 15 residues. CDR1 LNHNV and CDR2 YYDKDF come from the germline V gene (reference sequence). The CDR3 DNA reads TGTGCCACCAGAGTAGGACAGGAGAGCACAGATACGCAGTATTTT. It is translated as CATRVGQESTDTQYF.

This chain links TRBV10-3 with TRBJ1-2; a possible D gene is TRBD1 (5 bases). The V end was cut by 4 bases, the J end by 1 base, with 13 bases between. The CDR3 is 15 residues long. CDR1 ENHRY and CDR2 SYGVKD come from the germline V gene. CDR3 region: CAISGEGTVNYGYTF. CDR3 coding DNA: TGTGCCATCAGTGGCGAAGGGACGGTTAACTATGGCTACACCTTC.

In this sample, this clonotype turned up many times. DNA of the CDR3: TGTGCCATCAGTGAAGGGGGCGCGGGAACTGAAGCTTTCTTT. It encodes CAISEGGAGTEAFF. The chain has TRBV10-3 and TRBJ1-1, with TRBD1 matching over 7 bases. The CDR3 contains 14 residues. Losses at the gene ends were 3 bases for V and 5 bases for J; bases not matched to a gene: 6. Germline assignment: CDR1 ENHRY and CDR2 SYGVKD.

This chain joins TRBV12-3 or TRBV12-4 and TRBJ1-2, with TRBD1 matching over 10 bases. The CDR3 runs to 15 residues. With V trimmed by 6 bases and J by 4 bases, 8 bases remained unmatched. The CDR3 loop reads CASSPGQGEIYGYTF. Here the CDR3 DNA reads TGTGCCAGCAGCCCAGGACAGGGGGAGATCTATGGCTACACCTTC.

The sample holds many counts of this clonotype. The chain couples TRBV7-8 to TRBJ2-6; D gene ambiguous. The germline V gene has CDR1 SGHVS and CDR2 FQNEAQ. The CDR3 is made up of 13 amino acids. The ends were cut back, 6 bases at V and 1 base at J, with 4 bases in the middle. CDR3 nucleotides: TGTGCCAGCAGGGAATCTGGGGCCAACGTCCTGACTTTC. Its translation is CASRESGANVLTF.

This clonotype was detected ten times or more. V usage is TRBV5-1 and J usage is TRBJ1-1; no firm D call. Per germline, CDR1 SGHRS and CDR2 YFSETQ. The CDR3 contains 16 residues. The ends were cut back, 0 bases at V and 7 bases at J, with 19 bases in the middle. CDR3 residues: CASSLGFQQLTIEAFF. The CDR3 DNA is TGCGCCAGCAGCTTGGGATTTCAACAGCTAACGATTGAAGCTTTCTTT.

To note about this clonotype: A junction boundary mismatches the germline segment, possibly from a read error. The chain joins TRBV9 to TRBJ2-7; a possible D gene is TRBD1 (5 bases). Per germline, CDR1 SGDLS and CDR2 YYNGEE. The length of the CDR3 is 14 residues. CDR3 DNA: TGTGCCAGCAGCCTAAGGGGATGGTCCTACGAGCACTACTTC. Protein sequence: CASSLRGWSYEHYF.

In the case of this clonotype: Given a much more abundant clone one base away, this may be a read error. The rearrangement uses TRBV24-1 and TRBJ2-7; D unclear. V lost 11 bases and J 3 bases, leaving 22 bases between the germline ends. CDR3 length: 15 residues. The germline V gene has CDR1 KGHDR and CDR2 SFDVKD. The CDR3 here is CASSLGGPASYEQYF. DNA for the CDR3: TGTGCCAGCAGCCTGGGTGGGCCAGCGAGCTACGAGCAGTACTTC.

This clonotype was detected ten times or more. J is TRBJ1-1 and V is TRBV2; D is undetermined. The CDR3 consists of 14 residues. Trimming stripped 2 bases from V and 3 bases from J, with 10 bases between. CDR1 and CDR2 from the germline V gene are SNHLY and FYNNEI. CDR3 loop: CASSEYGRDTEAFF. The CDR3 bases are TGTGCCAGCAGTGAATATGGGAGGGACACTGAAGCTTTCTTT. Variable domain in full (rest from reference TRBV2 and TRBJ1-1): EPEVTQTPSHQVTQMGQEVILRCVPISNHLYFYWYRQILGQKVEFLVSFYNNEISEKSEIFDDQFSVERPDGSNFTLKIRSTKLEDSAMYFCASSEYGRDTEAFFGQGTRLTVV.

Worth noting for this clonotype: This may arise from a read error, as a much more abundant clone is one base away. The chain joins TRBV10-3 to TRBJ1-3, with D hard to call. Germline lookup yields CDR1 ENHRY and CDR2 SYGVKD. CDR3 length: 17 amino acids. Trimming shortened V by 5 bases and J by 1 base, and 18 bases separated the two germline ends. CDR3 coding DNA: TGTGCCATCAGTTACTCTCAGATTGTCCGTTCTGGAAACACCATATATTTT. This codes for CAISYSQIVRSGNTIYF.

In its sample, this clonotype was seen many times. The chain combines TRBV7-9 with TRBJ2-2, with D hard to call. Between the trimmed V and J ends, which lost 0 bases and 5 bases, there was a span of 7 bases. Germline assignment: CDR1 SEHNR and CDR2 FQNEAQ (reference sequence). This CDR3 contains 14 residues. Here the CDR3 reads CASSLAVSTGELFF. CDR3 DNA: TGTGCCAGCAGCTTAGCGGTCTCAACCGGGGAGCTGTTTTTT. The variable domain in full, with the rest retrieved from reference TRBV7-9 and TRBJ2-2, is DTGVSQNPRHKITKRGQNVTFRCDPISEHNRLYWYRQTLGQGPEFLTYFQNEAQLEKSRLLSDRFSAERPKGSFSTLEIQRTEQGDSAMYLCASSLAVSTGELFFGEGSRLTVL.

V is TRBV9 and J is TRBJ1-2; D uncertain. This CDR3 is 13 amino acids long. The V and J ends lost 3 bases and 2 bases respectively, with 8 bases between them. Germline lookup yields CDR1 SGDLS and CDR2 YYNGEE. The CDR3 reads CASSGLKNYGYTF. The DNA for the CDR3 is TGTGCCAGCAGCGGACTCAAAAACTATGGCTACACCTTC. The complete variable domain, with remaining parts taken from reference TRBV9 and TRBJ1-2, reads DSGVTQTPKHLITATGQRVTLRCSPRSGDLSVYWYQQSLDQGLQFLIQYYNGEERAKGNILERFSAQQFPDLHSELNLSSLELGDSALYFCASSGLKNYGYTFGSGTRLTVV.

In this sample, this clonotype turned up a few times. V usage is TRBV19 and J usage is TRBJ2-7, with 8 bases identical to TRBD1. The V and J ends lost 5 bases and 2 bases, in that order; junction bases with no gene match: 11. CDR1 LNHDA and CDR2 SQIVND come from the germline V gene (reference sequence). The CDR3 extends over 16 amino acids. This CDR3 is CASSGDSTGVAYEQYF. Written as DNA, the CDR3 is TGTGCCAGTAGTGGGGACTCGACAGGGGTTGCCTACGAGCAGTACTTC.

The V and J genes are TRBV18 and TRBJ1-5; possible D gene TRBD1, 5 bases. V was shortened by 5 bases and J by 0 bases, with 11 bases between the two germline ends. There are 15 residues in the CDR3. CDR1 and CDR2 from the germline V gene are KGHSH and LQKENI. For the CDR3, the DNA is TGTGCCAGCTCAACGACAGCGAATAGCAATCAGCCCCAGCATTTT. It encodes CASSTTANSNQPQHF.

This clonotype was detected many times. Here the CDR3 DNA reads TGTGCCAGCAGAAGAGGGAGCAATCAGCCCCAGCATTTT. It yields the protein CASRRGSNQPQHF. The V and J genes are TRBV6-5 and TRBJ1-5; D remains ambiguous. Germline V gene lookup returns CDR1 MNHEY and CDR2 SVGAGI. The length of the CDR3 is 13 residues. V lost 6 bases, J lost 1 base, and 7 bases lay in between.

This clonotype was detected many times. The chain uses TRBV7-8 and TRBJ1-1, with D tentatively TRBD1 (5 bases). This CDR3 is built from 15 residues. The V end lost 1 base, the J end lost 5 bases, and 14 bases lay between the germline ends. Germline CDR1 is SGHVS and CDR2 is FQNEAQ. In DNA, the CDR3 is TGTGCCAGCAGCTTAGTTCAGGGAGGGGAGACTGAAGCTTTCTTT. The encoded protein is CASSLVQGGETEAFF.

The chain uses TRBV2 and TRBJ1-2; possibly TRBD1 for D (5 bases). CDR1 SNHLY and CDR2 FYNNEI come from the germline V gene. V was pared by 5 bases and J by 6 bases, with 10 bases between. The length of the CDR3 is 12 residues. The CDR3: CASSSGTHGYTF. CDR3 nucleotides: TGTGCCAGCAGTTCCGGGACCCATGGCTACACCTTC.

At least ten counts were recorded for this clonotype. The gene calls are TRBV29-1 and TRBJ2-7; D not resolved. V was trimmed by 3 bases and J by 0 bases, leaving 3 bases between them. This CDR3 has 11 residues. Germline V gene data show CDR1 as SQVTM and CDR2 as ANQGSEA. As DNA, the CDR3 is TGCAGCGTTGAGGGCTCCTACGAGCAGTACTTC. This gives the protein CSVEGSYEQYF.

This chain links TRBV19 with TRBJ1-1, with TRBD1 identical over 12 bases. The CDR3 totals 15 residues. Germline CDR1 LNHDA, CDR2 SQIVND (reference sequence). With 5 bases clipped from V and 1 base from J, the junction kept 2 bases outside the gene matches. This CDR3 reads CASSGTGGQNTEAFF. The CDR3 DNA reads TGTGCCAGTAGTGGGACAGGGGGCCAGAACACTGAAGCTTTCTTT.

This clonotype was seen ten or more times. The chain combines TRBV19 with TRBJ2-7, with 9 bases matching TRBD2. The germline V gene encodes CDR1 LNHDA and CDR2 SQIVND (reference sequence). The V gene end was trimmed by 4 bases and the J gene end by 6 bases; junction bases not matched to a gene: 7. CDR3 length: 14 amino acids. In DNA, the CDR3 is TGTGCCAGTAGTAGGCGGGAGGGCCCCTCCGAGCAGTACTTC. It translates to CASSRREGPSEQYF.

A note on this clonotype: A read error may produce the germline difference seen at one junction end. The chain combines TRBV10-3 with TRBJ2-3; 7 positions agree with TRBD1. CDR3 length equals 13 residues. In germline, CDR1 is ENHRY, CDR2 SYGVKD. The DNA for the CDR3 is TGTGCCAGCAGTGCACAGGGGTCAGATACGCAGTATTTT. Translated, it gives CASSAQGSDTQYF.

The chain links TRBV3-1 to TRBJ1-2; D gene uncertain. Per germline, CDR1 LGHDT and CDR2 YNNKEL (reference sequence). V was trimmed by 1 base and J by 7 bases, leaving 10 bases between them. This CDR3 has 13 amino acids. CDR3 DNA: TGTGCCAGCAGCCAAGGGCAGGCCCGTGGCTACACCTTC. It encodes CASSQGQARGYTF. Complete variable domain (other parts from reference TRBV3-1 and TRBJ1-2): DTAVSQTPKYLVTQMGNDKSIKCEQNLGHDTMYWYKQDSKKFLKIMFSYNNKELIINETVPNRFSPKSPDKAHLNLHINSLELGDSAVYFCASSQGQARGYTFGSGTRLTVV.

This clonotype was seen many times. The chain carries TRBV7-2 and TRBJ1-2; 7 nucleotides line up with TRBD1. CDR3 length: 18 residues. Germline assignment: CDR1 SGHTA and CDR2 FQGNSA. V shed 1 base, J shed 2 bases, and the junction held 13 bases outside the gene matches. The DNA of the CDR3 is TGTGCCAGCAGCTTAGAAAAGAGGGGAGGGGGCAGCAACTATGGCTACACCTTC. Residues: CASSLEKRGGGSNYGYTF.